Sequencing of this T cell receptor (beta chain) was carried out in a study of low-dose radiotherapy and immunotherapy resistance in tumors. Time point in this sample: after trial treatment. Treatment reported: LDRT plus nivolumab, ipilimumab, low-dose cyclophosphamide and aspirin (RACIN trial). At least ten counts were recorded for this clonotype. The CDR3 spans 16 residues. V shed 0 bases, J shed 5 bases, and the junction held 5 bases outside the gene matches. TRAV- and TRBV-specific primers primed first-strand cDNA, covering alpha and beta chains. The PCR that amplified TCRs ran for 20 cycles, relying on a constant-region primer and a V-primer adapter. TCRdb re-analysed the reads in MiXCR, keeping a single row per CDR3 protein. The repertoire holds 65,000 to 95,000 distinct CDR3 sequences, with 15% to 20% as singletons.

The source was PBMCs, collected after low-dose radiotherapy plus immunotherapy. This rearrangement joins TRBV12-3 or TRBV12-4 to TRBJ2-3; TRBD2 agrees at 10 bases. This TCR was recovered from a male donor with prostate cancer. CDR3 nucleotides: TGTGCCAGCAGTTTAGCCCTAGCGGGAGTTAAAGATACGCAGTATTTT. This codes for CASSLALAGVKDTQYF.